This TCR beta chain stems from a study of T cell responses to AZD1222 COVID-19 vaccine. Study observations and caveats: Across spike, vaccine-associated CD4 TCRs were found, dominant at 160-218 and 743-854. Repertoire sampling occurred only after the peak T cell response.

Sequencing used immunoSEQ multiplex PCR; TCRdb keeps in-frame clones, though not all of them. Of some 92,000 clones listed, more than 75% were seen once; the top ten hold 4% to 6%. The CDR3 runs 15 residues. The V gene's germline CDR1 is MDHEN and CDR2 SYDVKM. The V end was cut by 4 bases, the J end by 1 base, with 11 bases between. As to this clone: Its antigen is still unknown.

The clonotype comes from an adult in good health. The rearrangement uses TRBV28 and TRBJ1-5; D remains unclear. The specimen was peripheral blood, collected on day 0 of MenACWY control vaccination. The CDR3 reads CASSSSANSNQPQHF. CDR3 coding DNA: TGTGCCAGCAGTTCCTCAGCTAACAGCAATCAGCCCCAGCATTTT.